This record concerns one T cell receptor beta chain sequence. Antigen: not known. The data stem from a study of cytomegalovirus exposure and HLA in healthy donors. Study-wide points: The study labeled 150 or so TCR beta chains cytomegalovirus-associated. A few CMV-associated chains were confirmed in vitro to be specific for CMV antigens. A subsequent analysis found that TCR clusters from the first cohort also tended to co-occur in the approximately 130 validation repertoires, with 90% to 95% of cluster scores above 0.

This CDR3 is 14 amino acids long. Germline lookup yields CDR1 SGHDN and CDR2 FVKESK. V lost 5 bases and J 7 bases, leaving 17 bases between the germline ends. Repertoires were generated with immunoSEQ multiplex PCR, while TCRdb's copy carries only in-frame clones and drops some. The sample includes roughly 150,000 clones, 86% of them seen just once. This chain connects TRBV14 to TRBJ1-1, with D unresolved. The source of this sequence is a woman aged 18-29 years in good health and CMV-seronegative. Sequencing was performed on PBMCs. The CDR3 DNA sequence: TGTGCCAGCAGCTTTCGTATGCGGGGTAGTGAAGCTTTCTTT. Its protein is CASSFRMRGSEAFF.